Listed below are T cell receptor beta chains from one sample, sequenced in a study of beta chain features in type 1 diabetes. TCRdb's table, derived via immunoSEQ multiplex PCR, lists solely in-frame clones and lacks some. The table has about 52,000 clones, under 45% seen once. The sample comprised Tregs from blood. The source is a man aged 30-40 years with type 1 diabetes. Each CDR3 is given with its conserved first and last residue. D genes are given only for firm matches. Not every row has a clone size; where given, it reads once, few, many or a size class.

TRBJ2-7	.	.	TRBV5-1	TGCGCCAGCAGCTTGGGAGGCGGTCCGGAGTGGTACTTC	CASSLGGGPEWYF
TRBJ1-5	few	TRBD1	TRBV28	TGTGCCAGCAGGGACTCGACAGGGGGATTGAAGCCCCAGCATTTT	CASRDSTGGLKPQHF
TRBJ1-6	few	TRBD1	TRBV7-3	TGTGCCAGCAGCTTAAAGGACAGGTGGAATTCACCCCTCCACTTT	CASSLKDRWNSPLHF
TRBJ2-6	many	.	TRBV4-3	TGCGCCAGCAGCCGACTCGGACAGCAGCGATCTGGGGCCAACGTCCTGACTTTC	CASSRLGQQRSGANVLTF
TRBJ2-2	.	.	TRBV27	TGTGCCAGCAGTCCCCCCGGGGTTGGGAACACCGGGGAGCTGTTTTTT	CASSPPGVGNTGELFF
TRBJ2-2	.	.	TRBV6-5	TGTGCCAGCAGTTACGAGTCGAACACCGGGGAGCTGTTTTTT	CASSYESNTGELFF
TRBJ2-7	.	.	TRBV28	TGTGCCAGCTATCGGGACAAACCCTACGAGCAGTACTTC	CASYRDKPYEQYF
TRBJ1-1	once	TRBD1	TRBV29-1	TGCAGCGTTGTTCCAGGGGGCACTGAAGCTTTCTTT	CSVVPGGTEAFF
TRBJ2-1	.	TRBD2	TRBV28	TGTGCCAGCAGTCAGCCCGGGACTAGCGGGAAGTATGAGCAGTTCTTC	CASSQPGTSGKYEQFF
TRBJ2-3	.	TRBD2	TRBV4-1	TGCGCCAGCAGCCAAGGAGGAGGACTAGCGGCGGGAGGGGGCACAGATACGCAGTATTTT	CASSQGGGLAAGGGTDTQYF
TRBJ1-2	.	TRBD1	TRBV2	TGTGCCAGCATTCAACAGTCCTACAGGGGCGGTACAGGCTACACCTTC	CASIQQSYRGGTGYTF
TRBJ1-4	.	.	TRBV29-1	TGCAGCGTTGAAGTAGGGTATGCGGGAAAACTGTTTTTT	CSVEVGYAGKLFF
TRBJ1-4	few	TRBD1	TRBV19	TGTGCCAGTGAAACAGGGGGCGCGAGTGAAAAACTGTTTTTT	CASETGGASEKLFF
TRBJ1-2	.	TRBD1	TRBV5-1	TGCGCCAGCAGCTTGTCCGGGACAGGGTCTGGGTATGGCTACACCTTC	CASSLSGTGSGYGYTF
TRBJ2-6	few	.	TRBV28	TGTGCCAGCAAGCGTCGACAAGGGGAACCCTCTGGGGCCAACGTCCTGACTTTC	CASKRRQGEPSGANVLTF
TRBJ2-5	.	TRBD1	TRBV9	TGTGCCAGCAGCACGAGGACAGGGGGGGCACAAGAGACCCAGTACTTC	CASSTRTGGAQETQYF
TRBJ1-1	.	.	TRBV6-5	TGTGCCAGCAGTTTCACATTGTTCTGGAACACTGAAGCTTTCTTT	CASSFTLFWNTEAFF
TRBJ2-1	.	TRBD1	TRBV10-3	TGTGCCATCAGTCCGGGACAGGGGGCTTCGGAGCAGTTCTTC	CAISPGQGASEQFF
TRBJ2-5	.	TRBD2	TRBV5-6	TGTGCCAGCAGCTTGATATCAGCGGGAAGTCAAGAGACCCAGTACTTC	CASSLISAGSQETQYF
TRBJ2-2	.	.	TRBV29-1	TGCAGCGTTGCCGGGCCCCGGGGAAGCACCGGGGAGCTGTTTTTT	CSVAGPRGSTGELFF
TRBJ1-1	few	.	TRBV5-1	TGCGCCAGCAGCTTGGATGTGGGGCAGGGTGAAGCTTTCTTT	CASSLDVGQGEAFF
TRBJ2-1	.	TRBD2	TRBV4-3	TGCGCCAGCAGCCAAGATTTTCAAGCGACTAGCGGGAGGGCGCAGTTCTTC	CASSQDFQATSGRAQFF
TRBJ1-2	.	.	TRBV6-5	TGTGCCAGCAGTTCCGGGGTGAAAGCGGGAGGCTACACCTTC	CASSSGVKAGGYTF
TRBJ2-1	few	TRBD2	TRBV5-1	TGCGCCAGCAGCTTGGTACTAGCGGGGGCGGATGAGCAGTTCTTC	CASSLVLAGADEQFF
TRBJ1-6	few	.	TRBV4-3	TGCGCCAGCAGCCCCAGGGGCAGGGAAAATTCACCCCTCCACTTT	CASSPRGRENSPLHF
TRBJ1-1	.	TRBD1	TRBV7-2	TGTGCCAGCAGCTTAAGGCCAGGGGGCGGGTCTGAAGCTTTCTTT	CASSLRPGGGSEAFF
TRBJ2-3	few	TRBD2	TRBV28	TGTGCCAGCAGTATTAGCGGGAGGGCCGGGGTTACGCAGTATTTT	CASSISGRAGVTQYF
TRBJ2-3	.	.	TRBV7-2	TGTGCCAGCAGCTCCCCCTACAACGAGGGTACGCAGTATTTT	CASSSPYNEGTQYF
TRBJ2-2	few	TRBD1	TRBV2	TGTGCCAGCCGGGGGACAGGGGGAATCGGGGAGCTGTTTTTT	CASRGTGGIGELFF
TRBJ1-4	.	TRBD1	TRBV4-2	TGTGCCAGCAGCCAGGACAGGAAGGCTAATGAAAAACTGTTTTTT	CASSQDRKANEKLFF
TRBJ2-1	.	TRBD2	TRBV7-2	TGTGCCAGCAGCCTTCCGGGACTAGCGGGAGGGCAGGCATTCTTC	CASSLPGLAGGQAFF
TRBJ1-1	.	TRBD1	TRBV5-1	TGCGCCAGCAGCTTACAGGGGCCCTCCACTGAAGCTTTCTTT	CASSLQGPSTEAFF
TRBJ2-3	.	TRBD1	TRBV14	TGTGCCAGCAGCCAGACAGGGACAGATACGCAGTATTTT	CASSQTGTDTQYF
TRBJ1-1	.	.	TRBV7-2	TGTGCCAGCAGCTTAAACCGGGGCACTGAAGCTTTCTTT	CASSLNRGTEAFF
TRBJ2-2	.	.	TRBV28	TGTGCCAGCAGTTTAAGTACGGGAGCCGGGACCGGGGAGCTGTTTTTT	CASSLSTGAGTGELFF
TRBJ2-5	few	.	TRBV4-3	TGCGCCAGCAGCCAAGGGTCCAGATCGCCACAAGAGACCCAGTACTTC	CASSQGSRSPQETQYF
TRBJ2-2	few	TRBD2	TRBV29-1	TGCAGCGTTCGTACCGGGAGGGCCGCCGGGGAGCTGTTTTTT	CSVRTGRAAGELFF
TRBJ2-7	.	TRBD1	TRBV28	TGTGCCAGCAGTTACTATCCCGACAGGGGTGGCTACGAGCAGTACTTC	CASSYYPDRGGYEQYF
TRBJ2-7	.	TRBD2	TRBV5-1	TGCGCCAGCAGCAGGACTAGCGACTCCTACGAGCAGTACTTC	CASSRTSDSYEQYF
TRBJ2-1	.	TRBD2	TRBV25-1	TGTGCCAGCAAGGCTAGCGGGAGTCTCGATAAGCAGTTCTTC	CASKASGSLDKQFF
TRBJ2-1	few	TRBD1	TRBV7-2	TGTGCCAGCAGCTTTCAGGGGGCCCTCTACAATGAGCAGTTCTTC	CASSFQGALYNEQFF
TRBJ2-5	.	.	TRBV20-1	TGCAGTGCGAGCTTACAAGAGACCCAGTACTTC	CSASLQETQYF